The clone carrying this TCR beta chain was seen once. Its antigen is not known. This specimen belongs to a study of cytomegalovirus exposure and HLA in healthy donors. Produced via immunoSEQ multiplex PCR; TCRdb's table is partial and in-frame only. The table includes about 160,000 clones, 89% detected once. The CDR3 has 15 residues. The V gene's germline CDR1 is LNHDA and CDR2 SQIVND (reference sequence). Trimming cost V 1 base and J 0 bases, with 10 bases left between them. The study's findings and limits: 164 TCR beta chains were listed as cytomegalovirus-associated. Rarity held for most TCR sequences, but there were some public TCRs that occurred in many donors. As confirmed in vitro, three CMV-associated chains were specific for CMV antigens. The classifier was said to identify cytomegalovirus status with high specificity and sensitivity.

The chain couples TRBV19 to TRBJ2-7, with a weak D call TRBD1 (6 bases). The receptor comes from a man between 18 and 35 years old in good health and CMV-seropositive. The specimen was PBMCs. The CDR3 here is CASSIAQGSSYEQYF. The DNA for the CDR3 is TGTGCCAGTAGTATAGCTCAGGGGAGCTCCTACGAGCAGTACTTC.